A selection of T cell receptor beta chains follows, all from one sample in a study of shared clonotypes between healthy human individuals. Sequenced by immunoSEQ multiplex PCR; TCRdb stores in-frame clones only, minus some. The sample contains some 2,100,000 clones, about 92% of which appear only once. Sample: naive CD8+ T cells from PBMCs. All receptors come from a man between 18 and 35 years old in good health. Some clones in this sample may be carry-over from other donors' samples. The CDR3 runs from the conserved cysteine through the conserved F or W. Each record gives: CDR3 length, clone size, D gene, V gene, J gene, CDR3 DNA, CDR3 protein. A D gene is named only where the DNA matches it firmly. Rows give clone size only sometimes, using once, few, many, or a class for an expanded clone.

cdr3_length: 16; clone_size: once; d_call: -; v_call: TRBV27; j_call: TRBJ2-5; cdr3_nt: TGTGCCAGCAGTCCCCGAGGGGAAGGATTGAGAGAGACCCAGTACTTC; cdr3_aa: CASSPRGEGLRETQYF
cdr3_length: 12; clone_size: -; d_call: -; v_call: TRBV19; j_call: TRBJ1-2; cdr3_nt: TGTGCCAGTCAACAGGCTAACTATGGCTACACCTTC; cdr3_aa: CASQQANYGYTF
cdr3_length: 15; clone_size: -; d_call: TRBD2; v_call: TRBV19; j_call: TRBJ2-7; cdr3_nt: TGTGCCAGTATGGGACTAGCGGGAGGGTCCTACGAGCAGTACTTC; cdr3_aa: CASMGLAGGSYEQYF
cdr3_length: 11; clone_size: -; d_call: -; v_call: TRBV7-9; j_call: TRBJ2-1; cdr3_nt: TGTGCCAGCAGCCCCCTTTTTGAGCAGTTCTTC; cdr3_aa: CASSPLFEQFF
cdr3_length: 16; clone_size: -; d_call: -; v_call: TRBV13; j_call: TRBJ1-3; cdr3_nt: TGTGCCAGCAGCTTAGTTGGTTCCGGGTTCGGAAACACCATATATTTT; cdr3_aa: CASSLVGSGFGNTIYF
cdr3_length: 15; clone_size: -; d_call: -; v_call: TRBV7-2; j_call: TRBJ2-7; cdr3_nt: TGTGCCAGCAGCAACGGACTGGGGAGTCGCTACGAGCAGTACTTC; cdr3_aa: CASSNGLGSRYEQYF
cdr3_length: 18; clone_size: -; d_call: -; v_call: TRBV4-3; j_call: TRBJ2-7; cdr3_nt: TGCGCCAGCAGCCAAGAGGAAGAAGTCGAACCCCTCCACTACGAGCAGTACTTC; cdr3_aa: CASSQEEEVEPLHYEQYF
cdr3_length: 15; clone_size: -; d_call: -; v_call: TRBV28; j_call: TRBJ2-7; cdr3_nt: TGTGCCAGCAGTTTATCAGGCTATGAGGTCTACGAGCAGTACTTC; cdr3_aa: CASSLSGYEVYEQYF
cdr3_length: 16; clone_size: -; d_call: TRBD2; v_call: TRBV14; j_call: TRBJ2-3; cdr3_nt: TGTGCCAGCAGCCAAGTAATAGCGGGGTTCACAGATACGCAGTATTTT; cdr3_aa: CASSQVIAGFTDTQYF
cdr3_length: 13; clone_size: -; d_call: TRBD1; v_call: TRBV29-1; j_call: TRBJ1-2; cdr3_nt: TGCAGCGTTGAAACGGACAGGGCGGGTGGCTACACCTTC; cdr3_aa: CSVETDRAGGYTF
cdr3_length: 13; clone_size: -; d_call: -; v_call: TRBV27; j_call: TRBJ1-1; cdr3_nt: TGTGCCAGCAGTTTTATGCAGGCGGGCGAAGCTTTCTTT; cdr3_aa: CASSFMQAGEAFF
cdr3_length: 14; clone_size: -; d_call: TRBD1; v_call: TRBV28; j_call: TRBJ2-5; cdr3_nt: TGTGCCAGCAGTCACAGGGGAACGGTCGAGACCCAGTACTTC; cdr3_aa: CASSHRGTVETQYF
cdr3_length: 15; clone_size: -; d_call: -; v_call: TRBV27; j_call: TRBJ2-2; cdr3_nt: TGTGCCAGCAGTTTAAGGGGGTCGGATGGCGGGGAGCTGTTTTTT; cdr3_aa: CASSLRGSDGGELFF
cdr3_length: 13; clone_size: -; d_call: -; v_call: TRBV27; j_call: TRBJ1-2; cdr3_nt: TGTGCCAGCAGTTTAAGCACTTACCATGGCTACACCTTC; cdr3_aa: CASSLSTYHGYTF
cdr3_length: 15; clone_size: -; d_call: -; v_call: TRBV7-9; j_call: TRBJ2-1; cdr3_nt: TGTGCCAGCAGCTTACAATTAGGATGGGACAATGAGCAGTTCTTC; cdr3_aa: CASSLQLGWDNEQFF
cdr3_length: 19; clone_size: -; d_call: -; v_call: TRBV7-8; j_call: TRBJ2-2; cdr3_nt: TGTGCCAGCAGCTTAGAGCCGGGACCGGGATTCCTAAACACCGGGGAGCTGTTTTTT; cdr3_aa: CASSLEPGPGFLNTGELFF
cdr3_length: 13; clone_size: once; d_call: -; v_call: TRBV21-1; j_call: TRBJ2-3; cdr3_nt: TGTGCCAGCAGCAACCAGCCCACAGATACGCAGTATTTT; cdr3_aa: CASSNQPTDTQYF
cdr3_length: 15; clone_size: -; d_call: -; v_call: TRBV27; j_call: TRBJ1-2; cdr3_nt: TGTGCCAGCAGCGAAAGAACCCCGGGTTATCATGGCTACACCTTC; cdr3_aa: CASSERTPGYHGYTF
cdr3_length: 19; clone_size: -; d_call: TRBD2; v_call: TRBV19; j_call: TRBJ2-2; cdr3_nt: TGTGCCAGTAGGACCTGGGAGTGGGGGAGGGCCAGCAACACCGGGGAGCTGTTTTTT; cdr3_aa: CASRTWEWGRASNTGELFF
cdr3_length: 16; clone_size: -; d_call: -; v_call: TRBV6-1; j_call: TRBJ1-3; cdr3_nt: TGTGCCAGCAGTGAATTGGTCAGCTTGTCTGGAAACACCATATATTTT; cdr3_aa: CASSELVSLSGNTIYF
cdr3_length: 15; clone_size: -; d_call: -; v_call: TRBV25-1; j_call: TRBJ2-2; cdr3_nt: TGTGCCAGCAGTGAGGCAGGGTCGAACACCGGGGAGCTGTTTTTT; cdr3_aa: CASSEAGSNTGELFF
cdr3_length: 15; clone_size: -; d_call: -; v_call: TRBV4-2; j_call: TRBJ2-2; cdr3_nt: TGTGCCAGCAGCGGGCGAGGGACGTACACCGGGGAGCTGTTTTTT; cdr3_aa: CASSGRGTYTGELFF
cdr3_length: 15; clone_size: -; d_call: -; v_call: TRBV5-8; j_call: TRBJ2-7; cdr3_nt: TGTGCCAGCAGCCCCCCGGCAGGGTCCCGCTACGAGCAGTACTTC; cdr3_aa: CASSPPAGSRYEQYF
cdr3_length: 13; clone_size: -; d_call: -; v_call: TRBV30; j_call: TRBJ1-5; cdr3_nt: TGTGCCTGGAGCGTAAGGTCCAATCAGCCCCAGCATTTT; cdr3_aa: CAWSVRSNQPQHF
cdr3_length: 15; clone_size: -; d_call: TRBD2; v_call: TRBV4-3; j_call: TRBJ2-1; cdr3_nt: TGCGCCAGCAGCCCCATCCCAGCGGGAGGCCATGAGCAGTTCTTC; cdr3_aa: CASSPIPAGGHEQFF
cdr3_length: 14; clone_size: once; d_call: TRBD1; v_call: TRBV6-5; j_call: TRBJ2-7; cdr3_nt: TGTGCCAGCTTCGCTGGGACAGGGGATTACGAGCAGTACTTC; cdr3_aa: CASFAGTGDYEQYF
cdr3_length: 12; clone_size: -; d_call: -; v_call: TRBV5-4; j_call: TRBJ2-1; cdr3_nt: TGTGCCAGCAACTCCGACCGCAATGAGCAGTTCTTC; cdr3_aa: CASNSDRNEQFF
cdr3_length: 13; clone_size: -; d_call: -; v_call: TRBV28; j_call: TRBJ2-5; cdr3_nt: TGTGCCAGCGCTAATGGGTACCAAGAGACCCAGTACTTC; cdr3_aa: CASANGYQETQYF
cdr3_length: 15; clone_size: -; d_call: -; v_call: TRBV5-1; j_call: TRBJ2-5; cdr3_nt: TGCGCCAGCACCAGCGGTCGGCGGGCCCAAGAGACCCAGTACTTC; cdr3_aa: CASTSGRRAQETQYF
cdr3_length: 15; clone_size: -; d_call: -; v_call: TRBV19; j_call: TRBJ2-1; cdr3_nt: TGTGCCAGTACTGGGACTGCCAGCTCCTACAATGAGCAGTTCTTC; cdr3_aa: CASTGTASSYNEQFF
cdr3_length: 15; clone_size: -; d_call: -; v_call: TRBV27; j_call: TRBJ2-1; cdr3_nt: TGTGCCAGCAGTCGGCAGGGGCCAGCCTACAATGAGCAGTTCTTC; cdr3_aa: CASSRQGPAYNEQFF
cdr3_length: 12; clone_size: -; d_call: TRBD1; v_call: TRBV7-9; j_call: TRBJ2-7; cdr3_nt: TGTGCCAGCAGGCGCCAGGGGGACGAGCAGTACTTC; cdr3_aa: CASRRQGDEQYF
cdr3_length: 17; clone_size: -; d_call: -; v_call: TRBV29-1; j_call: TRBJ2-6; cdr3_nt: TGCAGCGGGTGGCACAGGGAATCGTACTCTGGGGCCAACGTCCTGACTTTC; cdr3_aa: CSGWHRESYSGANVLTF